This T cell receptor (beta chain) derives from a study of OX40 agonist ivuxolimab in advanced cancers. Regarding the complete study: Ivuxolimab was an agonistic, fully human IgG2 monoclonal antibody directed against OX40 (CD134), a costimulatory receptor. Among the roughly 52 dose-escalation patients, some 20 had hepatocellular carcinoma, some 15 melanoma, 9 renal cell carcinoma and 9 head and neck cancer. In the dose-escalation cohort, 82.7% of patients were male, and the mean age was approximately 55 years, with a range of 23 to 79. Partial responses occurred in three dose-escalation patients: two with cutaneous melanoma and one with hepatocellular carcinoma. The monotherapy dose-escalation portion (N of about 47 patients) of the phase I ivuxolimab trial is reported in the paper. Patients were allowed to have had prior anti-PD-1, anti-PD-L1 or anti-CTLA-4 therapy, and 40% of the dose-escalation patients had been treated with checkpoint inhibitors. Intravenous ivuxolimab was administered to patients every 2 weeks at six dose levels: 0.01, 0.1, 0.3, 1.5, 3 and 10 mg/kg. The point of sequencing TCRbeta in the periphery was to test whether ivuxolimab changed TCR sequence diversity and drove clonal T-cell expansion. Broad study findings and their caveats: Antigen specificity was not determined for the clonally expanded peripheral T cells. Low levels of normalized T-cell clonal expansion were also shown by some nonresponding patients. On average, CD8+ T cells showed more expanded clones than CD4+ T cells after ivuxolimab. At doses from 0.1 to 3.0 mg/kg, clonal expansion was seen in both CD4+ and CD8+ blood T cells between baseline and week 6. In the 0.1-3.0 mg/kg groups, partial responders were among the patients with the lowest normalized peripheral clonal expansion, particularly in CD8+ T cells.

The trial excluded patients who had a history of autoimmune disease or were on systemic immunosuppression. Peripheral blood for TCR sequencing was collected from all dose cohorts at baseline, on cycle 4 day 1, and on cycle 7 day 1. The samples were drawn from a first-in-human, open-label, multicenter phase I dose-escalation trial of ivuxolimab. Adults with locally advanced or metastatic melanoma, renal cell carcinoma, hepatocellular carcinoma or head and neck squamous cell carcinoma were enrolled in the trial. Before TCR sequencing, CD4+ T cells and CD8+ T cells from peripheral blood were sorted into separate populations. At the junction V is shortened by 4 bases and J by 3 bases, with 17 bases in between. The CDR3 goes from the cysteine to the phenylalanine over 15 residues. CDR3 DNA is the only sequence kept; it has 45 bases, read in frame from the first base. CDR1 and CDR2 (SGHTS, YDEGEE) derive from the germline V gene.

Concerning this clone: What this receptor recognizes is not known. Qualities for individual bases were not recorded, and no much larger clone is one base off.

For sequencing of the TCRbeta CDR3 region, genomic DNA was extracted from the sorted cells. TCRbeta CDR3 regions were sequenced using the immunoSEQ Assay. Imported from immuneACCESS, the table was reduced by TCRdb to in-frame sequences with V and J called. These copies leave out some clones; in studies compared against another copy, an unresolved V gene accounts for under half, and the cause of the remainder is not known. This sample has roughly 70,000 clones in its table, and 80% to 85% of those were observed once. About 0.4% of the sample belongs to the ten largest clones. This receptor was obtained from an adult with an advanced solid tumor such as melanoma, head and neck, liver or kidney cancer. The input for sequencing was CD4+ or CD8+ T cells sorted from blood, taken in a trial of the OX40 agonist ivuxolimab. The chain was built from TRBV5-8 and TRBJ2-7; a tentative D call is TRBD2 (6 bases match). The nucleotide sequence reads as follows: TGTGCCAGCAGCCGCGGCGGGGCTAGGAACTACGAGCAGTACTTC. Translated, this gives CASSRGGARNYEQYF.